This T cell receptor beta chain was sequenced during a study of human T cells and chemical hapten exposure. Study-level information: After 6 days, upper back 0.01% DPC patch tests were scored. Study conclusions and caveats: Expanded TCRs were compared with controls, and the expanded TCRs formed significantly more large CDR3 similarity clusters. With patch test score, the counts of PT1 expanded TCRs showed a positive correlation.

Points on this clonotype: As yet, its antigen is unknown.

Time point specified: pre-sensitization, week 0. Treatment described: therapeutic diphenylcyclopropenone sensitization with weekly scalp DPC. V was pared by 1 base and J by 3 bases, with 18 bases between. The CDR3 is 17 amino acids. CDR1 LGHNA and CDR2 YNFKEQ come from the germline V gene. Within the library, unique molecular identifiers were attached to each individual cDNA molecule. TCRdb itself ran the RACE reads through MiXCR, one entry per CDR3 protein. There are around 330,000 distinct CDR3 sequences in the sample; about 5% occur only once, and about 7.7% lies in the top ten. This specimen consisted of whole blood, obtained in connection with sensitization to the hapten diphenylcyclopropenone (DPC). The rearrangement links TRBV4-2 to TRBJ1-1; no clear D. The sequence derives from a woman under 30 with alopecia areata. Some clones in this sample may be carry-over from other donors' samples. In nucleotides, the CDR3 is TGTGCCAGCAGCCAAGGGCCAGACCCTCCTTTAGACACTGAAGCTTTCTTT. Its protein is CASSQGPDPPLDTEAFF.